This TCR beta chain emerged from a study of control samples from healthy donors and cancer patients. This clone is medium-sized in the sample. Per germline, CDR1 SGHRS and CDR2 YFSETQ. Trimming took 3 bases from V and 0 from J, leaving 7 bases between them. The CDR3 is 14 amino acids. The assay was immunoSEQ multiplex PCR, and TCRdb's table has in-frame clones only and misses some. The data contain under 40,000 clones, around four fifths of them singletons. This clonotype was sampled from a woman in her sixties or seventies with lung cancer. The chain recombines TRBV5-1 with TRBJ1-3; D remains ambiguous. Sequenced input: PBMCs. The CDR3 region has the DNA TGCGCCAGCAGCTGGGGAGTCTCTGGAAACACCATATATTTT. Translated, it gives CASSWGVSGNTIYF. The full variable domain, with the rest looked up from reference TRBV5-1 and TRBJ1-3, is KAGVTQTPRYLIKTRGQQVTLSCSPISGHRSVSWYQQTPGQGLQFLFEYFSETQRNKGNFPGRFSGRQFSNSRSEMNVSTLELGDSALYLCASSWGVSGNTIYFGEGSWLTVV.